The rows below give T cell receptor beta chains drawn from one sample of a study of post-analysis software for immune sequencing data. In TCRdb, the PCR reads were re-called with MiXCR into one record per CDR3 protein. The sample consists of 250,000 to 300,000 distinct CDR3 sequences, roughly a third of them appearing once. Input material: blood. The source is a girl under 18 with multiple sclerosis. CDR3s leave out the opening cysteine and the closing phenylalanine or tryptophan. Each record gives: J gene, D gene, V gene, CDR3 protein. A D gene is named only where the DNA matches it firmly.

TRBJ2-2	-	TRBV29-1	SPGGGSGELF
TRBJ1-4	TRBD1	TRBV28	ASSLTGLSEKLF
TRBJ2-1	TRBD1	TRBV7-3	ASSRLNRGNEQF
TRBJ2-1	-	TRBV10-3	AISGEDNEGEQF
TRBJ1-3	-	TRBV6-1	ASSEGFDSGNTIY
TRBJ1-1	TRBD1	TRBV28	ASSSYRGGRNTEAF
TRBJ1-2	TRBD1	TRBV6-5	ASSYRGQGIYGYT
TRBJ2-5	-	TRBV9	ASSLTPQGWETQY
TRBJ2-2	-	TRBV7-2	ASSWRGQSTGGLF
TRBJ1-5	-	TRBV12-3/TRBV12-4	ASKQGTSNQPQH